This TCR beta chain was identified in a study of response to subunit inactivated influenza vaccine. Study-wide findings and caveats: That few new T cells are recruited by each seasonal influenza vaccination was the authors' suggestion.

This clonotype turned up a few times. Its antigen is undetermined. TCRdb reprocessed the RT-PCR reads via MiXCR and lists one record per CDR3 protein. Of roughly 630,000 distinct CDR3 sequences listed, 14% are singletons. V gave up 6 bases and J gave up 4 bases, with 8 bases separating them. The CDR3 length is 12 residues. This specimen consisted of PBMCs from blood, obtained around 14 days before vaccination. This receptor was obtained from a man aged 45-60 years who received an inactivated influenza vaccine. The V and J genes are TRBV12-3 or TRBV12-4 and TRBJ2-3; no clear D gene. The CDR3 coding sequence is TGTGCCAGCAGGACGACATCAGATACGCAGTATTTT. It encodes CASRTTSDTQYF.